These 14 T cell receptor beta chains were sequenced from one sample in a study of T cells expressing NK-cell markers. TCRdb reprocessed the 5' RACE reads and stores each CDR3 protein as one record, lacking DNA. Its listing shows 300,000 to 450,000 distinct CDR3 sequences. The sequenced material came from blood T cells: a sorted CD56 or NKG2C T cell subset, CD4+ or CD8+ T cells, or bulk PBMC T cells (not recorded which). The receptor set was obtained from a man aged 18 to 69 in good health.

The chain joins TRBV29-1 to TRBJ2-7; TCRdb selects TRBD2, and the lack of DNA leaves this call unchecked. The CDR3 is 15 residues long. CDR1 is SQVTM and CDR2 is ANQGSEA in the germline V gene. CDR3 loop: CSITRGDRGFYEQYF.

The V and J genes are TRBV28 and TRBJ1-2. CDR1 and CDR2 from the germline V gene are MDHEN and SYDVKM. The CDR3 spans 16 residues. The CDR3 here is CASSSHSLGREHGYTF.

The chain combines TRBV6-5 with TRBJ2-1; TCRdb reports TRBD1, a call that lacks DNA to check it against. Germline CDR1 MNHEY, CDR2 SVGAGI. CDR3 length: 16 amino acids. The CDR3: CASSYGGPRSYNEQFF.

CDR3: CASSNRGGTLTDTQYF. This rearrangement joins TRBV19 to TRBJ2-3; the D gene TCRdb calls, TRBD2, cannot be checked with no DNA. This CDR3 region has 16 residues. Germline V gene sequence: CDR1 LNHDA, CDR2 SQIVND (reference sequence).

V and J are TRBV12-3 or TRBV12-4 and TRBJ1-1. CDR3 size: 13 residues. The CDR3 spells CASRLNWNTEAFF.

J is TRBJ2-1 and V is TRBV7-2; TCRdb lists TRBD2, though no DNA is available to test this call. This CDR3 is built from 15 residues. Germline-derived CDR1 and CDR2 are SGHTA and FQGNSA. The CDR3 loop is CASSLDGTSGGSQFF.

The V gene is TRBV28, the J gene TRBJ1-6. Per germline, CDR1 MDHEN and CDR2 SYDVKM. This CDR3 region has 14 residues. CDR3 region: CASSLPGGYSPLHF.

The J gene is TRBJ1-1, the V gene TRBV2; without DNA, the TCRdb call of TRBD1 cannot be checked. This CDR3 is 15 amino acids long. Germline V lookup: CDR1 SNHLY, CDR2 FYNNEI. CDR3: CARPGVHLEGTEAFF.

This chain connects TRBV20-1 to TRBJ1-2; TCRdb proposes TRBD1, but this gene call is untestable without DNA. CDR3 length: 13 residues. The V gene's germline CDR1 is DFQATT and CDR2 SNEGSKA (reference sequence). The CDR3 sequence: CSAARGQGGGYTF.

The chain recombines TRBV7-2 with TRBJ2-1. Germline V gene sequence: CDR1 SGHTA, CDR2 FQGNSA. This CDR3 is 15 amino acids long. The CDR3: CASSLRGGSYNEQFF. Filled out from reference TRBV7-2 and TRBJ2-1, the complete variable domain reads GAGVSQSPSNKVTEKGKDVELRCDPISGHTALYWYRQSLGQGLEFLIYFQGNSAPDKSGLPSDRFSAERTGGSVSTLTIQRTQQEDSAVYLCASSLRGGSYNEQFFGPGTRLTVL.

The chain recombines TRBV19 with TRBJ2-7; TCRdb's D call of TRBD2 is untestable without DNA. Germline V gives CDR1 LNHDA, CDR2 SQIVND (reference sequence). This CDR3 has 15 residues. The CDR3 region is CASSSSWNEGYEQYF.

The gene calls are TRBV19 and TRBJ1-1; the D call of TRBD1 rests on TCRdb alone, since no DNA is present to check it. In germline, CDR1 is LNHDA, CDR2 SQIVND (reference sequence). This CDR3 region has 14 residues. The CDR3 sequence is CASSIAQGLSEAFF.

V is TRBV7-8 and J is TRBJ2-3; TCRdb indicates TRBD2, and absent DNA this call remains unverified. The germline CDR1 and CDR2 sequences are SGHVS and FQNEAQ. The CDR3 totals 18 residues. CDR3 in amino acids: CASSPLGLAGTSTDTQYF.

The chain recombines TRBV5-1 with TRBJ2-3; TCRdb lists TRBD1, though no DNA is available to test this call. The CDR3 totals 14 residues. Germline V lookup: CDR1 SGHRS, CDR2 YFSETQ. The CDR3 region is CASLQGHPTDTQYF. Supplemented by reference TRBV5-1 and TRBJ2-3, the full variable domain reads KAGVTQTPRYLIKTRGQQVTLSCSPISGHRSVSWYQQTPGQGLQFLFEYFSETQRNKGNFPGRFSGRQFSNSRSEMNVSTLELGDSALYLCASLQGHPTDTQYFGPGTRLTVL.